Below are 29 T cell receptor beta chains sequenced from a single sample in a study of early T cells in non-severe SARS-CoV-2 infection. TCRdb itself ran the 5' RACE reads through MiXCR, one entry per CDR3 protein. The sample includes over 60,000 distinct CDR3 sequences, roughly 9.5% of them seen just once. The material sequenced was whole blood. The receptors originated from an adult who was a healthcare worker with PCR-confirmed SARS-CoV-2 infection or an uninfected control (not recorded which).

This clonotype came up many times. The gene calls are TRBV4-2 and TRBJ2-1, with D possibly matching TRBD2 (6 bases). The CDR3 has 17 residues. Looked up from germline, CDR1 is LGHNA and CDR2 is YNFKEQ. The ends were cut back, 5 bases at V and 1 base at J, with 18 bases in the middle. CDR3 residues: CASSAMTSGASYNEQFF. The CDR3 DNA follows: TGTGCCAGCAGCGCGATGACTAGTGGAGCATCCTACAATGAGCAGTTCTTC.

The chain is built from TRBV5-6 and TRBJ2-2; weak D call: TRBD1 (6 bases). V gave up 5 bases and J gave up 1 base, with 15 bases separating them. CDR1 and CDR2 (germline): SGHDT, YYEEEE. The CDR3 runs 16 residues. The CDR3 DNA is TGTGCCAGCAGTTTACCGGGACAAGAGAACACCGGGGAGCTGTTTTTT. Translated: CASSLPGQENTGELFF. Combining the CDR3 with reference TRBV5-6 and TRBJ2-2 gives the whole variable domain DAGVTQSPTHLIKTRGQQVTLRCSPKSGHDTVSWYQQALGQGPQFIFQYYEEEERQRGNFPDRFSGHQFPNYSSELNVNALLLGDSALYLCASSLPGQENTGELFFGEGSRLTVL.

The table lists this clonotype with many counts. The chain joins TRBV20-1 to TRBJ1-1, with TRBD1 matching over 7 bases. V shed 4 bases, J shed 1 base, and the junction held 6 bases outside the gene matches. CDR1 DFQATT and CDR2 SNEGSKA come from the germline V gene (reference sequence). The CDR3 has 14 amino acids. The CDR3 DNA is TGCAGTGCTACCGCCGGGACAGCGAACACTGAAGCTTTCTTT. Residues: CSATAGTANTEAFF.

There are many counts of this clonotype. The chain joins TRBV5-1 to TRBJ1-5; weak D call: TRBD1 (5 bases). Germline loops: CDR1 SGHRS, CDR2 YFSETQ. The CDR3 runs to 13 residues. With 4 bases removed from V and 9 bases from J, the gap between germline ends came to 14 bases. The CDR3 nucleotides read TGCGCCAGCAGCCCAGATGCCGGGGCGCCCCAGCATTTT. Amino acids: CASSPDAGAPQHF. Drawing the rest from reference TRBV5-1 and TRBJ1-5, the complete variable domain is KAGVTQTPRYLIKTRGQQVTLSCSPISGHRSVSWYQQTPGQGLQFLFEYFSETQRNKGNFPGRFSGRQFSNSRSEMNVSTLELGDSALYLCASSPDAGAPQHFGDGTRLSIL.

This clonotype occurred many times. The chain has TRBV25-1 and TRBJ2-1, with 11 nucleotides matching TRBD2. The V and J ends lost 3 bases and 6 bases, in that order; junction bases with no gene match: 13. The CDR3 totals 18 residues. Germline-derived CDR1 and CDR2 are MGHDK and SYGVNS. This chain's CDR3 is CASSESGRASGRSNEQFF. The CDR3 DNA sequence: TGTGCCAGCAGTGAGTCCGGGAGGGCTAGCGGGAGGAGCAATGAGCAGTTCTTC.

In the case of this clonotype: A much larger clone is a single base away; this may be a read error. V is TRBV21-1 and J is TRBJ2-3; the table's D call, TRBD2, has no DNA check behind it. TRBV21-1 is a recognized pseudogene. This CDR3 region has 14 residues. The CDR3 region is CASSKVGGADTQYF. The CDR3, as DNA: TGTGCCAGCAGCAAAGTAGGCGGGGCAGATACGCAGTATTTT.

Ten or more counts support this clonotype. This chain connects TRBV20-1 to TRBJ1-1, with TRBD1 identical over 7 bases. The CDR3 has 13 amino acids. The trim removed 6 bases at V and 0 bases at J, leaving 4 bases unmatched. CDR1 is DFQATT, CDR2 SNEGSKA, per germline (reference sequence). CDR3 region: CSAHRGLNTEAFF. The CDR3, as DNA: TGCAGTGCGCACAGGGGCCTGAACACTGAAGCTTTCTTT.

The V gene is TRBV10-3, the J gene TRBJ2-3; the match to TRBD1 covers 7 bases. Germline lookup yields CDR1 ENHRY and CDR2 SYGVKD. This CDR3 has 14 amino acids. The trim removed 11 bases at V and 0 bases at J, leaving 8 bases unmatched. Written as DNA, the CDR3 is TGTGCCGCCAAGACAGGGTCAAGCACAGATACGCAGTATTTT. It yields the protein CAAKTGSSTDTQYF.

The table lists this clonotype with many counts. V gene TRBV6-5 combines with J gene TRBJ2-7; 8 bases are a match to TRBD1. This CDR3 spans 15 amino acids. The junction had 9 bases not matched to a gene; V was cut back by 4 bases and J by 4 bases. Germline-derived CDR1 and CDR2 are MNHEY and SVGAGI. The CDR3 spells CASSSPGQGEYEQYF. In nucleotides, the CDR3 is TGTGCCAGCAGTTCGCCTGGACAGGGAGAGTACGAGCAGTACTTC.

This chain links TRBV6-5 with TRBJ2-1; D is possibly TRBD1 (6 bases). Trimming removed 0 bases at V and 8 bases at J, with 14 bases between. CDR1 is MNHEY, CDR2 SVGAGI, per germline. The CDR3 has 15 amino acids. CDR3 amino acids: CASSYSGQGIDEQFF. The CDR3 nucleotides read TGTGCCAGCAGTTACTCCGGGCAGGGGATAGATGAGCAGTTCTTC.

This clonotype was observed a few times. This chain uses TRBV5-1 with TRBJ2-4; 7 bases agree with TRBD2. The V and J ends lost 0 bases and 8 bases, in that order; junction bases with no gene match: 8. This CDR3 comprises 15 residues. Germline-derived CDR1 and CDR2 are SGHRS and YFSETQ. The CDR3: CASSLGTRTPDIQYF. The DNA of the CDR3 is TGCGCCAGCAGCTTGGGGACTAGAACTCCAGACATTCAGTACTTC.

This chain connects TRBV5-1 to TRBJ2-7; D gene ambiguous. Trimming pared 0 bases from V and 5 bases from J, leaving 9 bases between. The CDR3 extends over 13 amino acids. CDR1 and CDR2 (germline): SGHRS, YFSETQ. The CDR3 sequence: CASSLGGANEQYF. DNA of the CDR3: TGCGCCAGCAGCTTGGGAGGCGCCAACGAGCAGTACTTC.

V and J are TRBV2 and TRBJ2-2; TRBD2 matches 9 bases. The germline gives CDR1 SNHLY, CDR2 FYNNEI. The CDR3 totals 14 residues. V was pared by 10 bases and J by 0 bases, with 3 bases of the junction left unmatched. The CDR3 reads CATSGGPNTGELFF. In DNA, the CDR3 is TGTGCCACCAGCGGGGGGCCGAACACCGGGGAGCTGTTTTTT.

The chain couples TRBV20-1 to TRBJ2-1, with D tentatively TRBD2 (5 bases). The CDR3 spans 15 residues. The germline V gene encodes CDR1 DFQATT and CDR2 SNEGSKA (reference sequence). The germline V and J ends were trimmed by 0 bases and 4 bases, with 13 bases remaining between them. The CDR3 protein is CSARDLGSGYNEQFF. The CDR3, as DNA: TGCAGTGCTAGAGACCTGGGGTCGGGGTACAATGAGCAGTTCTTC.

The chain recombines TRBV7-8 with TRBJ2-3, with a tentative D call TRBD2 (6 bases). Deletions cut 5 bases from V and 2 bases from J, with 17 bases between. The CDR3 extends over 16 amino acids. CDR1 is SGHVS and CDR2 is FQNEAQ in the germline V gene. Here the CDR3 reads CASSRYPGGATDTQYF. The DNA for the CDR3 is TGTGCCAGCAGCCGATACCCGGGCGGGGCCACAGATACGCAGTATTTT. Full variable domain (missing parts from reference TRBV7-8 and TRBJ2-3): GAGVSQSPRYKVAKRGQDVALRCDPISGHVSLFWYQQALGQGPEFLTYFQNEAQLDKSGLPSDRFFAERPEGSVSTLKIQRTQQEDSAVYLCASSRYPGGATDTQYFGPGTRLTVL.

This clonotype has more than one count but fewer than ten. V usage is TRBV7-2 and J usage is TRBJ2-2; the D is unclear. Trimming removed 2 bases from V and 9 bases from J, with 10 bases in between. Germline V gene sequence: CDR1 SGHTA, CDR2 FQGNSA. CDR3 length equals 13 residues. CDR3 nucleotide sequence: TGTGCCAGCAGCTTAATTCAAGGCCGGGAGCTGTTTTTT. It translates to CASSLIQGRELFF.

This clonotype was counted at least ten times. The V call is TRBV6-5, the J call TRBJ2-1, with 7 bases identical to TRBD2. The CDR3 spans 14 residues. CDR1 is MNHEY, CDR2 SVGAGI, per germline. V trimming: 0 bases; J trimming: 10 bases; junction bases outside the gene matches: 6. CDR3 protein: CASSYSRGRDEQFF. In nucleotides, the CDR3 is TGTGCCAGCAGTTACTCCCGGGGGAGGGACGAGCAGTTCTTC.

The rearrangement links TRBV18 to TRBJ2-1, with 10 bases lining up with TRBD2. V lost 3 bases, J lost 7 bases, and 3 bases stayed unmatched. In germline, CDR1 is KGHSH, CDR2 LQKENI. The CDR3 length is 14 residues. CDR3 residues: CASSPSSGGNEQFF. In nucleotides, the CDR3 is TGTGCCAGCTCACCCTCTAGCGGGGGTAATGAGCAGTTCTTC. The variable domain in full, with the rest retrieved from reference TRBV18 and TRBJ2-1, is NAGVMQNPRHLVRRRGQEARLRCSPMKGHSHVYWYRQLPEEGLKFMVYLQKENIIDESGMPKERFSAEFPKEGPSILRIQQVVRGDSAAYFCASSPSSGGNEQFFGPGTRLTVL.

V usage is TRBV5-4 and J usage is TRBJ2-1, with TRBD2 matching over 10 bases. The CDR3 extends over 15 amino acids. V lost 4 bases to trimming and J lost 4 bases; unmatched junction nucleotides: 5. Germline V lookup: CDR1 SGHNT, CDR2 YYREEE (reference sequence). This chain's CDR3 is CASSIRTSGYNEQFF. The DNA of the CDR3 is TGTGCCAGCAGCATACGGACTAGCGGATACAATGAGCAGTTCTTC. Based on the CDR3 plus reference TRBV5-4 and TRBJ2-1, the full variable domain is ETGVTQSPTHLIKTRGQQVTLRCSSQSGHNTVSWYQQALGQGPQFIFQYYREEENGRGNFPPRFSGLQFPNYSSELNVNALELDDSALYLCASSIRTSGYNEQFFGPGTRLTVL.

This chain connects TRBV29-1 to TRBJ1-3; no definite D call. Looked up from germline, CDR1 is SQVTM and CDR2 is ANQGSEA. The CDR3 contains 14 residues. Trimming pared 5 bases from V and 0 bases from J, leaving 11 bases between. CDR3 nucleotide sequence: TGCAGCGTTACAATCCCCAGCTCTGGAAACACCATATATTTT. Translated: CSVTIPSSGNTIYF.

This clonotype was counted only a few times. The chain recombines TRBV3-1 with TRBJ2-3; D not certain. Trimming cost V 0 bases and J 4 bases, with 8 bases left between them. Germline-derived CDR1 and CDR2 are LGHDT and YNNKEL (reference sequence). The CDR3 contains 14 residues. The CDR3 is CASSQDARADTQYF. CDR3 in DNA: TGTGCCAGCAGCCAAGATGCTAGGGCAGATACGCAGTATTTT.

This rearrangement joins TRBV2 to TRBJ2-1; the match to TRBD2 covers 10 bases. Trimming removed 4 bases from V and 5 bases from J; junction bases left unmatched: 2. The CDR3 contains 14 residues. CDR1 SNHLY and CDR2 FYNNEI come from the germline V gene. The CDR3 protein is CASSVTSGNNEQFF. DNA for the CDR3: TGTGCCAGCAGTGTAACTAGCGGGAACAATGAGCAGTTCTTC.

In the case of this clonotype: This may stem from a read error, because a much larger clone lies one nucleotide away. The chain recombines TRBV29-1 with TRBJ2-1, with TRBD1 matching over 9 bases. Matching the DNA end better, TRBJ2-7 makes the J call doubtful. The CDR3 totals 12 residues. CDR1 SQVTM and CDR2 ANQGSEA come from the germline V gene. CDR3 nucleotide sequence: TGCAGCGTCGAAGGACAGGGGAATGAGCAGTACTTC. It codes for CSVEGQGNEQYF.

This clonotype was found many times. The rearrangement links TRBV15 to TRBJ2-2; the D is unclear. CDR1 LNHNV and CDR2 YYDKDF come from the germline V gene (reference sequence). The CDR3 length is 12 residues. Trimming left V 5 bases short and J 3 bases short, with 4 bases between. CDR3 amino acids: CATSPDTGELFF. The CDR3 DNA is TGTGCCACCAGCCCCGACACCGGGGAGCTGTTTTTT.

This clonotype has at least ten counts. V and J are TRBV5-1 and TRBJ2-2; perhaps TRBD1 as D (5 bases). CDR1 is SGHRS and CDR2 is YFSETQ in the germline V gene. CDR3 length equals 15 residues. V lost 4 bases and J 0 bases, leaving 10 bases between the germline ends. The CDR3 DNA is TGCGCCAGCAGCCTACAGGATCCGAACACCGGGGAGCTGTTTTTT. Translating it yields CASSLQDPNTGELFF.

This clonotype was seen a few times. The chain has TRBV29-1 and TRBJ2-7; D gene uncertain. V was cut by 7 bases and J by 6 bases, with 10 bases left in between. Germline V gene lookup returns CDR1 SQVTM and CDR2 ANQGSEA. The CDR3 has 10 amino acids. The CDR3 DNA follows: TGCAGCGCTCGTACCGGCGAGCAGTACTTC. Protein sequence: CSARTGEQYF.

CDR3 sequence reads: CASSPRASGASYEQYF. CDR3 DNA sequence: TGTGCCAGCAGCCCCAGGGCTAGCGGGGCATCCTACGAGCAGTACTTC. The chain uses TRBV7-9 and TRBJ2-7; 9 bases align to TRBD2. CDR3 length: 16 amino acids. Germline assignment: CDR1 SEHNR and CDR2 FQNEAQ (reference sequence). V lost 5 bases, J lost 1 base, and 9 bases stayed unmatched.

In this sample, this clonotype turned up many times. The chain recombines TRBV7-8 with TRBJ2-7, with 10 bases that match TRBD1. The germline gives CDR1 SGHVS, CDR2 FQNEAQ. CDR3 size: 13 residues. The ends lost 6 bases at V and 6 bases at J; junction bases unmatched: 5. CDR3 loop: CASSRTGGAEQYF. The CDR3 bases are TGTGCCAGCAGTCGGACAGGGGGGGCCGAGCAGTACTTC.

The table lists this clonotype with a few counts. This chain uses TRBV7-2 with TRBJ1-2; D is unclear. Germline V gives CDR1 SGHTA, CDR2 FQGNSA. V was shortened by 6 bases and J by 0 bases, with 8 bases between the two germline ends. The length of the CDR3 is 13 residues. This chain's CDR3 is CASSGSANYGYTF. The CDR3 DNA sequence: TGTGCCAGCAGTGGATCAGCTAACTATGGCTACACCTTC.